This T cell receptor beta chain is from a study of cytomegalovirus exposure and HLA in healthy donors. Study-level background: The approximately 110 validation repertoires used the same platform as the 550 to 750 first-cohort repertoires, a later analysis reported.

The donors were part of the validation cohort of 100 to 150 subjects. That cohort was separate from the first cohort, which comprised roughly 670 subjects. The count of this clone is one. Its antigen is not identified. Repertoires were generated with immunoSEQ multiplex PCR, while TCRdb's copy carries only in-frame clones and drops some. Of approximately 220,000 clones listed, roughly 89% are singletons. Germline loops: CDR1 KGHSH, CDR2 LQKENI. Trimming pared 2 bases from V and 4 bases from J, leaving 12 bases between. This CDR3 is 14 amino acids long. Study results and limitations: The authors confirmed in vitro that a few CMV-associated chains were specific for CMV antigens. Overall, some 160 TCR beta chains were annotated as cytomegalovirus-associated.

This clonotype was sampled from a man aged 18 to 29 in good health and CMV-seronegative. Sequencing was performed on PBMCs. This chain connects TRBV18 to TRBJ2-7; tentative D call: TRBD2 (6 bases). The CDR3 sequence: CASSPDTSKYEQYF. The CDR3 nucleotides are TGTGCCAGCTCACCAGATACTAGCAAGTACGAGCAGTACTTC.